The 22 T cell receptor beta chains below come from one sample, sequenced in a study of CD8 T cells in Susac syndrome. Random hexamers were used to reverse transcribe roughly 0.5 to 1 ug of RNA. TCRdb itself ran the immunoSEQ multiplex PCR reads through MiXCR, one entry per CDR3 protein. The table has some 190,000 distinct CDR3 sequences, over 85% seen once. The source material was CD4+ T cells from PBMCs. All receptors come from a human donor in good health.

This sequence joins TRBV9 and TRBJ2-5, with a possible D match to TRBD2 (7 bases). CDR1 SGDLS and CDR2 YYNGEE come from the germline V gene. Trimming removed 2 bases from V and 0 bases from J, with 20 bases in between. This CDR3 has 18 residues. The CDR3 nucleotides read TGTGCCAGCAGCGTTTATGGCGGGGGCCACCGAGACCAAGAGACCCAGTACTTC. Translating it yields CASSVYGGGHRDQETQYF.

This chain joins TRBV5-4 and TRBJ2-3; 8 positions agree with TRBD1. V lost 0 bases, J lost 14 bases, and 2 bases stayed unmatched. Germline V gene data show CDR1 as SGHNT and CDR2 as YYREEE (reference sequence). The CDR3 runs to 11 residues. Here the CDR3 reads CASSLGDRRYF. For the CDR3, the DNA is TGTGCCAGCAGCTTGGGGGACAGGAGGTATTTT.

The chain is built from TRBV20-1 and TRBJ2-2; 9 bases are shared with TRBD2. The V gene end was trimmed by 6 bases and the J gene end by 4 bases; junction bases not matched to a gene: 12. The CDR3 is made up of 16 amino acids. The germline V gene encodes CDR1 DFQATT and CDR2 SNEGSKA (reference sequence). The CDR3 loop is CSASGLARRGTGELFF. The CDR3 DNA is TGCAGTGCCTCTGGACTAGCGCGGCGGGGCACCGGGGAGCTGTTTTTT.

The V and J genes are TRBV5-1 and TRBJ1-6; D may be TRBD1 (5 bases). Per the germline V gene, CDR1 is SGHRS and CDR2 is YFSETQ. The germline V and J ends were trimmed by 0 bases and 5 bases, with 9 bases remaining between them. The CDR3 sequence is 15 residues long. The CDR3 DNA reads as TGCGCCAGCAGCTTGGATACAGGCGATAATTCACCCCTCCACTTT. This codes for CASSLDTGDNSPLHF.

V usage is TRBV12-3 or TRBV12-4 and J usage is TRBJ2-3; TRBD1 or TRBD2 may be the D gene (5 bases each). Trimming pared 5 bases from V and 6 bases from J, leaving 24 bases between. This CDR3 spans 17 amino acids. CDR3 in amino acids: CASSTADTGIAGDTQYF. The DNA of the CDR3 is TGTGCCAGCAGTACCGCGGACACCGGGATCGCAGGGGATACGCAGTATTTT.

The chain employs TRBV24-1 and TRBJ2-7, with D tentatively TRBD2 (6 bases). This CDR3 spans 14 amino acids. Germline CDR1 is KGHDR and CDR2 is SFDVKD. Trimming removed 8 bases at V and 3 bases at J, with 16 bases between. The CDR3 sequence: CATIKGTEDYEQYV. CDR3 in DNA: TGTGCCACCATAAAGGGGACTGAAGACTACGAGCAGTACGTC.

This clonotype showed up just once. This chain uses TRBV9 with TRBJ2-5; D possibly corresponds to TRBD2 (5 bases). Trimming pared 4 bases from V and 5 bases from J, leaving 15 bases between. The CDR3 sequence is 14 residues long. The V gene's germline CDR1 is SGDLS and CDR2 YYNGEE. The CDR3 DNA is TGTGCCAGCAGCACCCAGGCGGGCGGGGAGACCCAGTACTTC. Translating it yields CASSTQAGGETQYF.

The genes are TRBV20-1 and TRBJ1-1, with 7 positions matching TRBD1. Germline assignment: CDR1 DFQATT and CDR2 SNEGSKA (reference sequence). CDR3 length: 15 amino acids. V was pared by 6 bases and J by 1 base, with 11 bases of the junction left unmatched. The CDR3 protein is CSAPRGGQPNTEAFF. The DNA of the CDR3 is TGCAGTGCCCCTAGAGGGGGACAGCCGAACACTGAAGCTTTCTTT.

This rearrangement joins TRBV5-6 to TRBJ2-3, with D hard to call. The CDR3 extends over 17 amino acids. Trimming cost V 1 base and J 0 bases, with 15 bases left between them. Looked up from germline, CDR1 is SGHDT and CDR2 is YYEEEE. The DNA for the CDR3 is TGTGCCAGCAGCTTGTGGGCAGGAGCAGCTAGCACAGATACGCAGTATTTT. As protein: CASSLWAGAASTDTQYF.

V gene TRBV7-2 combines with J gene TRBJ1-1; 8 positions match TRBD1. Germline V gene sequence: CDR1 SGHTA, CDR2 FQGNSA. Trimming at V came to 5 bases and at J to 4 bases, leaving 9 bases not matched to a gene. This CDR3 has 15 residues. The CDR3 DNA is TGTGCCAGCAGCCACATTCAGGGGGCCTCCACTGAAGCTTTCTTT. It yields the protein CASSHIQGASTEAFF.

The rearrangement joins TRBV28 to TRBJ1-6; D is ambiguous. Germline V CDR1 and CDR2: MDHEN, SYDVKM. There are 11 residues in the CDR3. V shed 10 bases and J shed 10 bases, with 11 bases lying between them. CDR3 loop: CAIGTKSPLHF. CDR3 coding DNA: TGTGCCATCGGTACTAAATCACCCCTCCACTTT.

The chain has TRBV7-9 and TRBJ2-3; D gene uncertain. There are 16 residues in the CDR3. Germline lookup yields CDR1 SEHNR and CDR2 FQNEAQ (reference sequence). Trimming removed 4 bases at V and 0 bases at J, with 14 bases between. CDR3 protein: CASSWPAERSTDTQYF. The CDR3 nucleotides are TGTGCCAGCAGCTGGCCGGCAGAGAGAAGCACAGATACGCAGTATTTT. Full variable domain (rest looked up from reference TRBV7-9 and TRBJ2-3): DTGVSQNPRHKITKRGQNVTFRCDPISEHNRLYWYRQTLGQGPEFLTYFQNEAQLEKSRLLSDRFSAERPKGSFSTLEIQRTEQGDSAMYLCASSWPAERSTDTQYFGPGTRLTVL.

This clonotype appeared once. The CDR3 bases are TGTGCCAGCACCATCAGCGGGGGGGCCCGGTACGAGCAGTACTTC. It translates to CASTISGGARYEQYF. This sequence joins TRBV14 and TRBJ2-7; 10 bases fit TRBD2. The CDR3 contains 15 residues. J gave up 4 bases and V 7 bases, and 10 bases lay outside the gene matches. The germline V gene encodes CDR1 SGHDN and CDR2 FVKESK.

The chain uses TRBV11-2 and TRBJ2-1; 8 bases map to TRBD2. V was clipped by 7 bases and J by 9 bases; unmatched bases: 8. CDR3 length: 13 residues. CDR1 is SGHAT and CDR2 is FQNNGV in the germline V gene. The CDR3 loop is CASTPAREGEQFF. In DNA, the CDR3 is TGTGCCAGCACACCCGCCCGGGAGGGTGAGCAGTTCTTC.

The chain employs TRBV6-1 and TRBJ2-3; the D gene is possibly TRBD2 (7 bases). The CDR3 covers 14 residues. CDR1 and CDR2 from the germline V gene are MNHNS and SASEGT. Trimming stripped 4 bases from V and 6 bases from J, with 14 bases between. DNA of the CDR3: TGTGCCAGCAGTGGGAGGGGGGGCTTTGATACGCAGTATTTT. Its protein product is CASSGRGGFDTQYF.

Only a few counts were recorded for this clonotype. V and J are TRBV25-1 and TRBJ1-4; tentative D call: TRBD1 (5 bases). Germline CDR1 reads MGHDK; CDR2 reads SYGVNS. This CDR3 is 14 amino acids long. V lost 5 bases and J lost 7, with 14 bases in between. The CDR3 nucleotides read TGTGCCAGCAGTAGACGTCAGGGCGGTGAAAAACTGTTTTTT. Translating it yields CASSRRQGGEKLFF.

As DNA, the CDR3 is TGCGCCAGCAGCCAAGATCAGGGCGGTAGCAATCAGCCCCAGCATTTT. This gives the protein CASSQDQGGSNQPQHF. This rearrangement joins TRBV4-1 to TRBJ1-5; D perhaps matches TRBD1 (5 bases). Germline lookup yields CDR1 MGHRA and CDR2 YSYEKL. This CDR3 region has 16 residues. V was clipped by 0 bases and J by 0 bases, with 9 bases between them.

The CDR3 region has the DNA TGTGCCAGTAGTACCCAGGCTACGGGGAACACTGAAGCTTTCTTT. It translates to CASSTQATGNTEAFF. The J gene is TRBJ1-1, the V gene TRBV19, with unresolved D. This CDR3 has 15 amino acids. Trimming pared 4 bases from V and 1 base from J, leaving 13 bases between. The V gene's germline CDR1 is LNHDA and CDR2 SQIVND (reference sequence).

The chain's CDR3 is CASSYLGVRGTDTQYF. CDR3 DNA: TGTGCCAGCAGTTACTTAGGGGTCCGAGGCACAGATACGCAGTATTTT. The chain combines TRBV6-2 or TRBV6-3 with TRBJ2-3; a weak D match, TRBD1 (5 bases). Looked up from germline, CDR1 is MNHEY and CDR2 is SVGEGT. This CDR3 contains 16 residues. Trimming pared 1 base from V and 1 base from J, leaving 12 bases between.

The chain combines TRBV15 with TRBJ2-4; D perhaps matches TRBD2 (6 bases). V was pared by 1 base and J by 0 bases, with 7 bases between. This CDR3 has 15 amino acids. Germline V lookup: CDR1 LNHNV, CDR2 YYDKDF (reference sequence). This chain's CDR3 is CATSRGEVAKNIQYF. CDR3 nucleotides: TGTGCCACCAGCAGAGGGGAGGTAGCCAAAAACATTCAGTACTTC.

In its sample, this clonotype was seen once. J is TRBJ2-2 and V is TRBV5-1; D not certain. Germline loops: CDR1 SGHRS, CDR2 YFSETQ. This CDR3 region has 12 residues. V was cut by 4 bases and J by 6 bases, with 7 bases left in between. CDR3 DNA sequence: TGCGCCAGCAGCAGGGATTCCGGGGAGCTGTTTTTT. Its protein is CASSRDSGELFF.

J is TRBJ2-7 and V is TRBV12-3 or TRBV12-4; tentatively, D is TRBD1 (6 bases). The CDR3 sequence is 14 residues long. V dropped 6 bases and J dropped 2 bases, with 14 bases sitting between them. CDR3 amino acids: CASSRTGYPYEQYF. CDR3 bases: TGTGCCAGCAGCCGAACAGGGTATCCCTACGAGCAGTACTTC.